This T cell receptor beta chain came from a study of CD8+ T cells in alopecia areata. The CDR3 contains 15 residues. The V segment lost 1 base and the J segment 8 bases; nucleotides outside the gene matches: 6. From germline, CDR1 is SGHTA and CDR2 FQGNSA. Following RNA extraction, reverse transcription yielded cDNA that acted as the sequencing template. Here immunoSEQ multiplex PCR was the method, and the copy in TCRdb shows in-frame clones only, minus some. The sample contains about 190,000 clones, about 60% of which appear only once. Indicated treatment: oral pan-JAK inhibitor, 5-10 mg twice daily. There are a few counts of this clone.

The sequence was obtained from a human donor with alopecia areata. The input for sequencing was CD8+ T cells sorted from blood, taken at week 24, from a patient treated with tofacitinib. The rearrangement uses TRBV7-2 and TRBJ2-1; TRBD1 matches 9 bases. The CDR3 sequence: CASSLVGDRADEQFF. The CDR3 nucleotides are TGTGCCAGCAGCTTAGTTGGGGACAGGGCAGATGAGCAGTTCTTC.